This TCR beta chain was identified during a study of CD8 T cells in ankylosing spondylitis. Trimming removed 5 bases from V and 3 bases from J; junction bases left unmatched: 7. The CDR3 consists of 15 residues. Germline CDR1 and CDR2: MDHEN and SYDVKM. Making use of molecular barcodes, quantitative 5'-RACE generated TCR beta libraries. In TCRdb, the 5' RACE reads were re-called with MiXCR into one record per CDR3 protein. The profile shows around 220,000 distinct CDR3 sequences, around 17% of them singletons. Notes on the study in general: Among TCR beta sequences, a motif of several highly homologous variants appeared characteristic of ankylosing spondylitis blood.

This clonotype was found many times. What it binds is unknown. Sequencing was done on a sample of blood, either unsorted or a sorted T cell fraction (not recorded which). The chain couples TRBV28 to TRBJ2-3; 8 bases are a match to TRBD2. This receptor was identified in a male donor with ankylosing spondylitis. The CDR3 sequence is CASSPTSVGTDTQYF. Here the CDR3 DNA reads TGTGCCAGCAGTCCGACTAGCGTTGGGACAGATACGCAGTATTTT.